These T cell receptor beta chains were read from a single sample in a study of Ad26.COV2.S vaccination and SARS-CoV-2 variants. The repertoire was sequenced with immunoSEQ multiplex PCR; TCRdb's copy has only in-frame clones and lacks some. The sample contains approximately 420,000 clones, roughly 88% of which appear only once. The material was peripheral blood, obtained in a trial of Ad26.COV2.S vaccine versus placebo. These receptor sequences come from a person between 18 and 65 years old who received the Ad26.COV2.S COVID-19 vaccine or a placebo. CDR3s include the opening cysteine and the closing phenylalanine or tryptophan. D genes are given only for firm matches. Clone size is given for some rows only: seen once, a few or many times, or a class if the clone is expanded.

NA	TRBV11-2	TRBJ1-2	NA	CASSLDPDRRGGYTF	TGTGCCAGCAGCTTAGACCCCGACCGGCGGGGTGGCTACACCTTC
TRBD1	TRBV29-1	TRBJ1-2	once	CSAGGTGDGYTF	TGCAGCGCCGGTGGGACAGGGGATGGCTACACCTTC
NA	TRBV6-6	TRBJ1-1	NA	CASSRSGNTEAFF	TGTGCCAGCAGTCGCTCGGGGAACACTGAAGCTTTCTTT
NA	TRBV4-3	TRBJ2-6	NA	CASSRVGGAGANVLTF	TGCGCCAGCAGCCGAGTAGGAGGGGCTGGGGCCAACGTCCTGACTTTC
NA	TRBV11-2	TRBJ1-3	NA	CASRSQGGNTIYF	TGTGCCAGCAGATCTCAGGGGGGAAACACCATATATTTT
NA	TRBV10-3	TRBJ1-3	once	CAISESGTLDSGNTIYF	TGTGCCATCAGTGAGTCTGGGACCTTGGATTCTGGAAACACCATATATTTT
NA	TRBV28	TRBJ1-6	few	CASTLRDTSNSPLHF	TGTGCCAGCACTCTCCGGGACACCTCGAATTCACCCCTCCACTTT
NA	TRBV6-5	TRBJ1-1	NA	CASSYGRQGLTEAFF	TGTGCCAGCAGTTACGGTCGGCAGGGACTCACTGAAGCTTTCTTT
TRBD2	TRBV5-6	TRBJ2-7	NA	CASSLWLTSGGPARYF	TGTGCCAGCAGCCTGTGGCTGACTAGCGGGGGACCCGCTCGGTACTTC
TRBD2	TRBV6-2/TRBV6-3	TRBJ2-2	NA	CASRPSGGTGELFF	TGTGCCAGCAGGCCTAGCGGGGGCACCGGGGAGCTGTTTTTT
TRBD2	TRBV30	TRBJ2-2	once	CASTLAGRYTGELFF	TGTGCCTCGACTCTAGCGGGGCGATACACCGGGGAGCTGTTTTTT
TRBD1	TRBV3-1/TRBV3-2	TRBJ1-5	once	CASSQVAFQRQGCENQPQHF	TGTGCCAGCAGCCAAGTGGCCTTCCAACGACAGGGATGCGAAAATCAGCCCCAGCATTTT
NA	TRBV19	TRBJ2-7	NA	CASSIARDFGEQYF	TGTGCCAGTAGTATAGCCCGGGACTTTGGCGAGCAGTACTTC
TRBD2	TRBV3-1/TRBV3-2	TRBJ2-1	NA	CASSQGTSGALIYNEQFF	TGTGCCAGCAGCCAAGGGACTAGCGGGGCCCTCATCTACAATGAGCAGTTCTTC
NA	TRBV5-1	TRBJ2-3	NA	CASSLAPEGTDTQYF	TGCGCCAGCAGCTTGGCGCCAGAGGGCACAGATACGCAGTATTTT
TRBD2	TRBV10-3	TRBJ2-3	NA	CAISEQGLAGGRTDTQYF	TGTGCCATCAGTGAGCAGGGACTAGCGGGGGGGCGGACAGATACGCAGTATTTT
TRBD1	TRBV7-9	TRBJ2-7	NA	CASSLDRGDEQYF	TGTGCCAGCAGCTTAGACAGGGGTGACGAGCAGTACTTC
NA	TRBV5-1	TRBJ2-7	NA	CASSLMGEYEQYF	TGCGCCAGCAGCTTGATGGGGGAGTACGAGCAGTACTTC
NA	TRBV7-3	TRBJ2-2	NA	CASSYSRGAGELFF	TGTGCCAGCAGCTATAGCCGAGGAGCCGGGGAGCTGTTTTTT
TRBD2	TRBV11-3	TRBJ2-3	NA	CASSEGLAGGPTSTDTQYF	TGTGCCAGCAGCGAGGGACTAGCGGGGGGGCCTACTAGCACAGATACGCAGTATTTT
NA	TRBV11-3	TRBJ2-7	NA	CASSVSGNEQYF	TGTGCCAGCAGCGTCAGTGGTAACGAGCAGTACTTC
NA	TRBV6-2/TRBV6-3	TRBJ1-2	NA	CASSTPRGDGIF	TGTGCCAGCAGTACCCCTAGAGGGGACGGTATCTTC
NA	TRBV9	TRBJ2-7	NA	CASSVGYEQYF	TGTGCCAGCAGCGTAGGCTACGAGCAGTACTTC